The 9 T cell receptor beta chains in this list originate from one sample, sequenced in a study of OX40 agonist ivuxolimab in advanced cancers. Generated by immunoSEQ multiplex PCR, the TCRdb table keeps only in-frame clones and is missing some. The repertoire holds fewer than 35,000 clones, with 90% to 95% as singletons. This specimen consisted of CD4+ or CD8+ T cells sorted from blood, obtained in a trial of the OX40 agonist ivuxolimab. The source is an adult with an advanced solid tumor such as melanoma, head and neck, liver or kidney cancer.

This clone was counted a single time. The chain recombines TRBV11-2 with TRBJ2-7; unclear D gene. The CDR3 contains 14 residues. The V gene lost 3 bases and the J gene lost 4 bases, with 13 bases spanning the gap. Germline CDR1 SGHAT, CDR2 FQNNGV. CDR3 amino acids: CASSLVGAMYEQYF. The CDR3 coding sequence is TGTGCCAGCAGCTTGGTAGGCGCCATGTACGAGCAGTACTTC.

CDR3 coding DNA: TGTGCCAGCAGCCCGAGGACAGGGAGGGCCTACGAGCAGTACTTC. It translates to CASSPRTGRAYEQYF. The chain couples TRBV5-4 to TRBJ2-7, with D possibly TRBD1 on 8 matching bases. Between the trimmed V and J ends, which lost 4 bases and 2 bases, there was a span of 16 bases. Germline V gene lookup returns CDR1 SGHNT and CDR2 YYREEE (reference sequence). The length of the CDR3 is 15 residues. The whole variable domain, remainder taken from reference TRBV5-4 and TRBJ2-7, is ETGVTQSPTHLIKTRGQQVTLRCSSQSGHNTVSWYQQALGQGPQFIFQYYREEENGRGNFPPRFSGLQFPNYSSELNVNALELDDSALYLCASSPRTGRAYEQYFGPGTRLTVT.

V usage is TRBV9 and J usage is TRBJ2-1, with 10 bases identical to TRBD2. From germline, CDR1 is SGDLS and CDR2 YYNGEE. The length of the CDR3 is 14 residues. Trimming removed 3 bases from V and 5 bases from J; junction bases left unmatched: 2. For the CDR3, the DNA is TGTGCCAGCAGCGGTACTAGCGGGAACAATGAGCAGTTCTTC. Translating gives CASSGTSGNNEQFF.

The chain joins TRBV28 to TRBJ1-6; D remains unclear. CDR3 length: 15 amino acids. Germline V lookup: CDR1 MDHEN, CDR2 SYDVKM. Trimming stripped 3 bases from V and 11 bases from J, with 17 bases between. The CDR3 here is CASSFRAQVWPPLHF. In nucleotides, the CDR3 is TGTGCCAGCAGTTTTCGGGCGCAAGTGTGGCCACCCCTCCACTTT. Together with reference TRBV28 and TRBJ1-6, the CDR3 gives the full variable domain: DVKVTQSSRYLVKRTGEKVFLECVQDMDHENMFWYRQDPGLGLRLIYFSYDVKMKEKGDIPEGYSVSREKKERFSLILESASTNQTSMYLCASSFRAQVWPPLHFGNGTRLTVT.

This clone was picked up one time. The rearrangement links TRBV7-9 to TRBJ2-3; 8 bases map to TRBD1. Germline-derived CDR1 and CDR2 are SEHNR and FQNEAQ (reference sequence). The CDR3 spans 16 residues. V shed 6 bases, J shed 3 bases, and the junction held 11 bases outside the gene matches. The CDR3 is CASRNTGTGKTDTQYF. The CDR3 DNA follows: TGTGCCAGCAGAAATACCGGGACAGGAAAAACAGATACGCAGTATTTT.

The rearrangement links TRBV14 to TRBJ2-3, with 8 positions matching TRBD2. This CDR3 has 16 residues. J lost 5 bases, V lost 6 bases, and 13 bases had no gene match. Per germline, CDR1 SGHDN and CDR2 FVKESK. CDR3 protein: CASSHPGGRSGDTQYF. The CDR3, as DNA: TGTGCCAGCAGTCACCCTGGCGGGAGGTCTGGAGATACGCAGTATTTT.

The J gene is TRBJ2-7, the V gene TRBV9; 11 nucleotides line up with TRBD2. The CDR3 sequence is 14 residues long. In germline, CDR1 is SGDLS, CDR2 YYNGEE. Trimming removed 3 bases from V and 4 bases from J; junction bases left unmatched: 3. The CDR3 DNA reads TGTGCCAGCAGCGGCGGGACTAGCGGTTACGAGCAGTACTTC. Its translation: CASSGGTSGYEQYF.

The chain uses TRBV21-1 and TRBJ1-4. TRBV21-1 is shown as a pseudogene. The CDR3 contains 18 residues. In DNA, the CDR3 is TGTGCCAGCAGCAAAAAAAAGGTGGGGGGCTTAACTAATGAAAAACTGTTTTTT. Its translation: CASSKKKVGGLTNEKLFF.

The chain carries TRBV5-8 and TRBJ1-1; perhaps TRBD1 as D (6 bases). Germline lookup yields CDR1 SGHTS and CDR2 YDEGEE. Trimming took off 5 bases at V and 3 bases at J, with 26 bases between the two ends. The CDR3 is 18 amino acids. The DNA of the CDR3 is TGTGCCAGCAGACCGCCGTGGGGCGCAGGGGAGAGGGACACTGAAGCTTTCTTT. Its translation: CASRPPWGAGERDTEAFF.